This T cell receptor (beta chain) was identified in a study of a mutant IDH1 vaccine in newly diagnosed glioma. Turning to the study itself: Beginning 4-6 weeks after radiotherapy alone, or with temozolomide cycles, vaccination took place.

V lost 3 bases to trimming and J lost 8 bases; unmatched junction nucleotides: 3. The CDR3 is made up of 13 amino acids. Germline CDR1 is SGHNT and CDR2 is YYREEE (reference sequence). Documented time point: week 47, end of study. Vaccination used 300 ug of mutant IDH1 20-mer peptide per dose, with topical imiquimod. Using immunoSEQ multiplex PCR, the repertoire was profiled, and TCRdb retains in-frame clones only, with some absent. Of about 34,000 clones listed, around nine tenths are singletons. A note on this clone: Its antigen is unknown.

The TCR was taken from a woman aged 25 to 39 with glioma. The rearrangement joins TRBV5-4 to TRBJ1-1; 11 nucleotides align to TRBD1. Sample: PBMCs, taken from a glioma patient whose treatment included an IDH1 peptide vaccine. The CDR3 protein is CASSSGTGGEAFF. Here the CDR3 DNA reads TGTGCCAGCAGCTCGGGGACAGGGGGAGAAGCTTTCTTT.